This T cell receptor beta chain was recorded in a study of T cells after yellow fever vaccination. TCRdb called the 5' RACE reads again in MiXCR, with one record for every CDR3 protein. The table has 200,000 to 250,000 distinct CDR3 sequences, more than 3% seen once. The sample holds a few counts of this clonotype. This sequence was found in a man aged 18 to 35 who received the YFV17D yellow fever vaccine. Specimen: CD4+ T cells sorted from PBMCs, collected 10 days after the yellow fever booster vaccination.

CDR3 bases: TGCGCCAGCAGCCCCGGTCCTTTAGGGGGGGAAGCTTTCTTT. Its translation is CASSPGPLGGEAFF. The chain has TRBV5-1 and TRBJ1-1; maybe TRBD1 (6 bases). V was cut by 4 bases and J by 8 bases, with 18 bases left in between. CDR1 SGHRS and CDR2 YFSETQ come from the germline V gene. The CDR3 is 14 residues long.